Described below is a single T cell receptor beta chain sequence and its context. There is no known antigen for this receptor. The record has no base qualities; no much larger clone is one base away. The sample is drawn from a study of T cells in Graves' hyperthyroidism and ophthalmopathy (dated by TCRdb to 2018 to 2020). Broadly, across the study: Peripheral blood was sampled at the time of initial diagnosis, prior to any treatment. The study also compared thyroid tissue and blood T-cell repertoires from about six Graves' hyperthyroidism patients. Whether ophthalmopathy could be predicted prospectively was tested in an independent validation cohort made up of roughly 19 hyperthyroidism patients plus 17 patients who later progressed to ophthalmopathy. According to the paper, TCR Vbeta CDR3 sequencing was carried out on some 140 peripheral blood samples, which came from under 50 ophthalmopathy, 70 to 80 hyperthyroidism and approximately 17 progressor patients. After blood sampling, hyperthyroidism patients were treated with methimazole at a starting dose of 30 mg daily, and ophthalmopathy patients were treated with high-dose intravenous methylprednisolone. TCR V-J signatures able to tell the groups apart were searched for in a discovery cohort of 90 to 100 patients, of whom over 40 had Graves' ophthalmopathy and more than 55 had stable Graves' hyperthyroidism. The 85 to 100 discovery patients were divided at random into training and test sets in a 7:3 ratio.

V and J lose 6 bases and 8 bases, and a span of 19 bases separates them. Including cysteine and phenylalanine, the CDR3 has 14 amino acids. The read is trimmed to its CDR3 DNA, 42 bases read in frame from base 1. As encoded in the germline V gene, CDR1 is MNHNS while CDR2 is SASEGT. Amplification of TCR beta CDR3 regions was carried out from RNA transcripts. A first-round RT-PCR of the TCR CDR3 used the HTBI primer set with the Qiagen OneStep RT-PCR kit. Libraries were constructed in a second round of multiplex PCR, after which size selection and purification were performed. The libraries were sequenced on an Illumina HiSeq2000 using paired-end 100 bp reads. As for how the authors treated the data: Raw data were processed with SOAPnuke, discarding reads with adapters, uncalled bases, mean Phred below 15, or no exact constant-primer or identifier match. High-quality paired reads were merged with COPE v1.2.5, and unique nucleotide sequences were defined as clonotypes. Clonotypes were aligned to IMGT TRBV, TRBD and TRBJ reference segments using MiTCR v1.1. Analysis was restricted to V-J combinations with a frequency above 0.0001, which covered roughly 99% of repertoires. The TCS score was defined as the ratio of F50 (clonal expansion) to E x V (chaos), calculated using BLOSUM62-based TCRdist between CDR3 peptides within each V-J. Welch's t-statistics and random forest reduced roughly 530 V-J features to some 14, which were used in a naive Bayes classifier (R e1071). The public reads were reprocessed in TCRdb via fastp at Q25 and MiXCR, keeping in-frame beta chains. Rows are combined by CDR3 protein, so each entry shows the most common genes and DNA. The V and J calls reflect TCRdb's pipeline rather than the authors' work. Counted in this sample were some 180,000 distinct CDR3 sequences; approximately 16% of them appeared once. Together, the top ten hold around 48% of the sample.

What the work shows at the level of the full study, not this receptor alone: During validation, the model predicted progression to ophthalmopathy a median of about 6.3 months ahead of onset, with around 71% sensitivity and around 72% specificity. In cross-validation, a model built on a 13 V-J signature told ophthalmopathy apart from stable hyperthyroidism with roughly 87% sensitivity and around 83% specificity, and in testing the same model reached 80%/75%. Most expanded thyroid clonotypes (frequency above 0.001) were also detected in blood, suggesting blood repertoires may reflect thyroid immune responses. Sample size was not statistically predetermined, and investigators were not blinded to group allocation.

Stable Graves' hyperthyroidism was defined as no progression to ophthalmopathy during 18 months of follow-up. Hyperthyroidism patients were aged 18 to 65 years and newly diagnosed, with disease duration of less than 2 months. Exclusion was applied to patients with uncontrolled infections, other autoimmune diseases, pregnancy or lactation. Diagnoses were based on clinical symptoms, serum thyroxine and TRAb, thyroid ultrasound and orbital computed tomography. PBMCs were isolated from around 10 ml of fresh peripheral blood by Ficoll-Paque density gradient centrifugation. Trizol reagent was used to extract total RNA, and RNA quality was then checked on an Agilent 2100 Bioanalyzer.

The specimen was blood. The sequence was obtained from a woman between 50 and 59 years old with Graves' hyperthyroidism. This sequence uses TRBV6-1 and TRBJ1-2; TRBD1 is a weak D gene call, 6 bases matching. The CDR3 loop reads CASSPDSQGGGYTF. The bases are TGTGCCAGCAGCCCCGATTCGCAAGGGGGAGGCTACACCTTC.